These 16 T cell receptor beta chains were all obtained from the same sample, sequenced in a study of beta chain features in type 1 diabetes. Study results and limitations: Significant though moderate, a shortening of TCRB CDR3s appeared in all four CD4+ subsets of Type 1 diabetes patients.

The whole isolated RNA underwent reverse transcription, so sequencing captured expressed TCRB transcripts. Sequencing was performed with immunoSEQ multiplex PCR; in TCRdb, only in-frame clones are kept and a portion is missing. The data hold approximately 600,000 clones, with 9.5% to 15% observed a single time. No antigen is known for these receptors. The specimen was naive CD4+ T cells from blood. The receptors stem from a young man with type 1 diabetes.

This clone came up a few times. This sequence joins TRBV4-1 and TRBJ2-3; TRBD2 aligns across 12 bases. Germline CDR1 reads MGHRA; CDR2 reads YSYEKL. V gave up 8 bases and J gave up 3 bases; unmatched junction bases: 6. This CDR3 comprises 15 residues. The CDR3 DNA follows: TGCGCCAGCCGACTAGCGGGGGAGCAGACAGATACGCAGTATTTT. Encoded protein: CASRLAGEQTDTQYF.

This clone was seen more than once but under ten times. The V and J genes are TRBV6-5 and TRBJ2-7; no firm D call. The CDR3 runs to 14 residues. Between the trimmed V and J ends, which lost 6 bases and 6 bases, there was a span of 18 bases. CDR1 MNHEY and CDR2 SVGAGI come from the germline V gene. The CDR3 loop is CASSAASTWGEQYF. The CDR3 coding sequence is TGTGCCAGCAGCGCGGCCAGTACGTGGGGCGAGCAGTACTTC.

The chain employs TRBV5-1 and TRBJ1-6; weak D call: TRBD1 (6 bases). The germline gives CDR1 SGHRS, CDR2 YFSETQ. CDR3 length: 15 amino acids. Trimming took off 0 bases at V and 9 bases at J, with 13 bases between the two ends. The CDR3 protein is CASSLEAGVRSPLHF. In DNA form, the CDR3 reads TGCGCCAGCAGCTTGGAGGCAGGGGTGCGTTCACCCCTCCACTTT.

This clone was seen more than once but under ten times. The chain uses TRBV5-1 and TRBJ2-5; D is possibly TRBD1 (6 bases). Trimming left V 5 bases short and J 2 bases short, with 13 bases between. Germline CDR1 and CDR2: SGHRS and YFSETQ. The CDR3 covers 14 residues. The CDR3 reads CASSPDRIQETQYF. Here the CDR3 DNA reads TGCGCCAGCAGTCCAGACAGGATACAAGAGACCCAGTACTTC.

CDR3 sequence (DNA): TGTGCCAGCAGTGAATTGGGACTAGCGGGGGGCTTTTACTCCTACGAGCAGTACTTC. It specifies CASSELGLAGGFYSYEQYF. The chain combines TRBV6-1 with TRBJ2-7; 15 bases agree with TRBD2. The CDR3 runs 19 residues. The ends lost 2 bases at V and 0 bases at J; junction bases unmatched: 8. Germline V gene lookup returns CDR1 MNHNS and CDR2 SASEGT.

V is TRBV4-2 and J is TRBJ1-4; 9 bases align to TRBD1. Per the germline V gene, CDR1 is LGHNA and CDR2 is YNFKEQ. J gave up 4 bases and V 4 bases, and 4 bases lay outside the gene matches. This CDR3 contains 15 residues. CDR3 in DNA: TGTGCCAGCAGCCGACAGGGGGGGGATAATGAAAAACTGTTTTTT. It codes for CASSRQGGDNEKLFF.

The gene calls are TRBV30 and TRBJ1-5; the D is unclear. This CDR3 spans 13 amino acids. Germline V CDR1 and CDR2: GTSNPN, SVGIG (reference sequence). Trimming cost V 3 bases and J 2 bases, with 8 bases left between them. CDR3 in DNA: TGTGCCTGGAGCCCTTCGGGCAATCAGCCCCAGCATTTT. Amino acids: CAWSPSGNQPQHF.

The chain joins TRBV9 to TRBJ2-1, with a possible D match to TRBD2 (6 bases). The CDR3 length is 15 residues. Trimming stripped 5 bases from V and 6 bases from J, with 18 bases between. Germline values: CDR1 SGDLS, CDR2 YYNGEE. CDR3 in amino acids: CASSGLDGGVNEQFF. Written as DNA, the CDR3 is TGTGCCAGCAGTGGCCTGGACGGGGGTGTCAATGAGCAGTTCTTC.

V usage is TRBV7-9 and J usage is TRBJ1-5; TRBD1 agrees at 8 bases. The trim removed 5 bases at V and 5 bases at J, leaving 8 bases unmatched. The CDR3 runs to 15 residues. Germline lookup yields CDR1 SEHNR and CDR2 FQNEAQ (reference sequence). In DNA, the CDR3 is TGTGCCAGCAGCCCGATGGGACAGGAATATCAGCCCCAGCATTTT. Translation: CASSPMGQEYQPQHF.

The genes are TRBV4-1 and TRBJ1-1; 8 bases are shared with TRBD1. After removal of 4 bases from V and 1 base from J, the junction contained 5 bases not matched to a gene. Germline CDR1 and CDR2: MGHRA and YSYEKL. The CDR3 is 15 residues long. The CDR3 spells CASSPKGTGNTEAFF. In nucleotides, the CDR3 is TGCGCCAGCAGCCCGAAGGGGACAGGGAACACTGAAGCTTTCTTT.

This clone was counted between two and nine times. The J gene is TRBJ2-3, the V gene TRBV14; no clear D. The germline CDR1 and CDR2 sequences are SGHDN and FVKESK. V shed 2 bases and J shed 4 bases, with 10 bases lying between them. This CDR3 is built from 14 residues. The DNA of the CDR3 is TGTGCCAGCAGCCAAAATCTGCCTCCAGATACGCAGTATTTT. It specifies CASSQNLPPDTQYF.

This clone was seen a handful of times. The DNA for the CDR3 is TGTGCCACGAGCACCCCCGAGGAGCGGGGGGGCGAGCAGTACTTC. It translates to CATSTPEERGGEQYF. The rearrangement links TRBV10-3 to TRBJ2-7; 10 bases agree with TRBD2. The V gene's germline CDR1 is ENHRY and CDR2 SYGVKD. With 10 bases clipped from V and 6 bases from J, the junction kept 15 bases outside the gene matches. This CDR3 contains 15 residues.

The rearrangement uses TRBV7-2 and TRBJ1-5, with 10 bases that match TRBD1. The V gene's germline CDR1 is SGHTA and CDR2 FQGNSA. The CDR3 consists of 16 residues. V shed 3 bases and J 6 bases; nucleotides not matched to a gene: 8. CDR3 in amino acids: CASSLLSGTGVQPQHF. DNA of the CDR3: TGTGCCAGCAGCTTGCTATCCGGGACAGGGGTTCAGCCCCAGCATTTT.

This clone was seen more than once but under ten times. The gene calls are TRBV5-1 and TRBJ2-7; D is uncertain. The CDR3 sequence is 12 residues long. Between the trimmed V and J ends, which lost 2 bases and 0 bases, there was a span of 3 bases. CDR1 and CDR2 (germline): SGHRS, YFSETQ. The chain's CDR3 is CASSFSSYEQYF. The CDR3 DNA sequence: TGCGCCAGCAGCTTCAGCTCCTACGAGCAGTACTTC.

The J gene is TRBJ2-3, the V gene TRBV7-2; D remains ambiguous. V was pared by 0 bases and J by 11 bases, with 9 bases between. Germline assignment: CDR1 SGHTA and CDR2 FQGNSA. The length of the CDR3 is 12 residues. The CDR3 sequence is CASSLAVFGQYF. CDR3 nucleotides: TGTGCCAGCAGCTTAGCAGTTTTCGGGCAGTATTTT.

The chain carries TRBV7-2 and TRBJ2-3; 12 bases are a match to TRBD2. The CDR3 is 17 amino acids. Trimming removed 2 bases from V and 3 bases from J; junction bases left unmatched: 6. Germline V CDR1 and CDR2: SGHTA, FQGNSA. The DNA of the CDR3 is TGTGCCAGCAGCTTACGTCTGACTAGCGGGGGAACAGATACGCAGTATTTT. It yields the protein CASSLRLTSGGTDTQYF.